The 21 T cell receptor beta chains given below trace back to one sample, sequenced in a study of T cell responses to AZD1222 COVID-19 vaccine. The data were produced by immunoSEQ multiplex PCR, yet TCRdb's version contains in-frame clones alone and is incomplete. This table has more than 150,000 clones, approximately 90% appearing once. Sequencing used peripheral blood, obtained after recovery from COVID-19. These receptors were obtained from an adult who had recovered from COVID-19.

This clone has just a few counts. The genes are TRBV29-1 and TRBJ2-1; D uncertain. V lost 0 bases to trimming and J lost 4 bases, with 13 bases between them. Germline values: CDR1 SQVTM, CDR2 ANQGSEA. The CDR3 runs 15 residues. The CDR3 sequence is CSVEDHEAEYNEQFF. DNA of the CDR3: TGCAGCGTTGAAGATCATGAGGCAGAATACAATGAGCAGTTCTTC.

The chain is built from TRBV29-1 and TRBJ2-3; D gene uncertain. Between the trimmed V and J ends, which lost 0 bases and 2 bases, there was a span of 21 bases. This CDR3 is 18 amino acids long. Looked up from germline, CDR1 is SQVTM and CDR2 is ANQGSEA. The CDR3 sequence: CSVEESDDPYLLTDTQYF. The DNA for the CDR3 is TGCAGCGTTGAAGAATCTGACGACCCGTACCTGCTCACAGATACGCAGTATTTT.

The sample holds one count of this clone. The chain joins TRBV7-9 to TRBJ2-5; D remains unclear. With 2 bases removed from V and 2 bases from J, the gap between germline ends came to 9 bases. This CDR3 has 14 amino acids. The germline gives CDR1 SEHNR, CDR2 FQNEAQ (reference sequence). The DNA for the CDR3 is TGTGCCAGCAGCTTACCCCGGATACAAGAGACCCAGTACTTC. It translates to CASSLPRIQETQYF.

The V gene is TRBV9, the J gene TRBJ2-3, with 8 bases matching TRBD2. From germline, CDR1 is SGDLS and CDR2 YYNGEE. V was clipped by 5 bases and J by 3 bases; unmatched bases: 8. This CDR3 contains 15 residues. The chain's CDR3 is CASRAAGEGTDTQYF. The CDR3 DNA reads TGTGCCAGCAGAGCAGCGGGAGAGGGTACAGATACGCAGTATTTT.

The J gene is TRBJ2-7, the V gene TRBV7-3; TRBD2 agrees at 7 bases. Per the germline V gene, CDR1 is SGHTA and CDR2 is FQGTGA. Trimming at V came to 0 bases and at J to 2 bases, leaving 7 bases not matched to a gene. This CDR3 region has 16 residues. As DNA, the CDR3 is TGTGCCAGCAGCTTAACCCGGCGGGGGAGGACCTACGAGCAGTACTTC. Its protein product is CASSLTRRGRTYEQYF.

The genes are TRBV5-1 and TRBJ2-1; maybe TRBD2 (5 bases). Germline assignment: CDR1 SGHRS and CDR2 YFSETQ. Trimming took off 0 bases at V and 5 bases at J, with 15 bases between the two ends. The CDR3 covers 16 residues. CDR3 loop: CASSLVARAENNEQFF. The CDR3, as DNA: TGCGCCAGCAGCTTGGTAGCGCGGGCCGAAAACAATGAGCAGTTCTTC.

The chain carries TRBV30 and TRBJ1-2, with no clear D. Trimming stripped 5 bases from V and 7 bases from J, with 8 bases between. The CDR3 runs to 10 residues. Per the germline V gene, CDR1 is GTSNPN and CDR2 is SVGIG (reference sequence). In DNA, the CDR3 is TGTGCCTGGCGGATGGGTGGCTACACCTTC. Protein sequence: CAWRMGGYTF.

Concerning this clone itself: At the DNA level, this CDR3 is encoded by other sequences in the same sample as well. This sequence joins TRBV5-1 and TRBJ1-3; D is possibly TRBD1 (5 bases). CDR1 is SGHRS and CDR2 is YFSETQ in the germline V gene. The germline V and J ends were trimmed by 2 bases and 0 bases, with 9 bases remaining between them. There are 15 residues in the CDR3. CDR3 bases: TGCGCCAGCAGCTTAACAGGCGTCTCTGGAAACACCATATATTTT. Residues: CASSLTGVSGNTIYF.

The V gene is TRBV7-2, the J gene TRBJ1-2, with D possibly matching TRBD1 (5 bases). Germline V lookup: CDR1 SGHTA, CDR2 FQGNSA. With 6 bases removed from V and 8 bases from J, the gap between germline ends came to 25 bases. CDR3 length: 16 amino acids. CDR3 sequence (DNA): TGTGCCAGCAGTCCTACCTCCGGGGCGCTTGGGGAAGGCTACACCTTC. Protein sequence: CASSPTSGALGEGYTF.

This clone was seen a handful of times. The V call is TRBV28, the J call TRBJ1-1; tentatively, D is TRBD1 (6 bases). CDR1 MDHEN and CDR2 SYDVKM come from the germline V gene. V lost 4 bases, J lost 1 base, and 10 bases lay in between. The CDR3 sequence is 14 residues long. The CDR3 loop reads CASSSTGQNTEAFF. In DNA, the CDR3 is TGTGCCAGCAGTTCGACAGGCCAGAACACTGAAGCTTTCTTT.

The CDR3 DNA follows: TGTGCCAGCAGCGGACCGGGACAGCCGCTAGATACGCAGTATTTT. It codes for CASSGPGQPLDTQYF. The rearrangement links TRBV7-8 to TRBJ2-3, with 7 bases identical to TRBD1. J lost 5 bases, V lost 5 bases, and 10 bases had no gene match. The germline V gene has CDR1 SGHVS and CDR2 FQNEAQ. The CDR3 is 15 residues long.

The gene calls are TRBV5-6 and TRBJ2-7; 7 nucleotides align to TRBD1. Germline V gives CDR1 SGHDT, CDR2 YYEEEE. This CDR3 is 16 amino acids long. V lost 1 base to trimming and J lost 2 bases; unmatched junction nucleotides: 9. The CDR3 region is CASSLRRDSRTYEQYF. The CDR3 DNA follows: TGTGCCAGCAGCTTGCGACGGGACAGCCGAACCTACGAGCAGTACTTC.

The sample holds a few counts of this clone. The chain couples TRBV5-1 to TRBJ1-4; no definite D call. Germline V gene sequence: CDR1 SGHRS, CDR2 YFSETQ. The V gene lost 1 base and the J gene lost 7 bases, with 11 bases spanning the gap. CDR3 size: 14 residues. The CDR3 sequence is CASSLIPEGEKLFF. CDR3 nucleotides: TGCGCCAGCAGCTTGATCCCTGAGGGTGAAAAACTGTTTTTT.

The chain combines TRBV12-3 or TRBV12-4 with TRBJ1-5, with unresolved D. V was shortened by 1 base and J by 5 bases, with 6 bases between the two germline ends. This CDR3 region has 13 residues. In DNA, the CDR3 is TGTGCCAGCAGTTTAGAGGCCGATCAGCCCCAGCATTTT. Amino acid sequence: CASSLEADQPQHF.

This chain connects TRBV11-2 to TRBJ2-7; the match to TRBD2 covers 9 bases. Germline CDR1 and CDR2: SGHAT and FQNNGV. V lost 5 bases, J lost 6 bases, and 8 bases stayed unmatched. The CDR3 totals 14 residues. The DNA for the CDR3 is TGTGCCAGCAGCCTTTTAGCGGGAGAGGGCGAGCAGTACTTC. This encodes CASSLLAGEGEQYF.

The chain joins TRBV2 to TRBJ2-1, with 9 bases identical to TRBD2. The germline CDR1 and CDR2 sequences are SNHLY and FYNNEI. V lost 1 base to trimming and J lost 4 bases; unmatched junction nucleotides: 2. There are 15 residues in the CDR3. DNA of the CDR3: TGTGCCAGCAGTGAAGGGCTAGCGGGGTACAATGAGCAGTTCTTC. Amino acids: CASSEGLAGYNEQFF.

The chain is built from TRBV9 and TRBJ2-2; 12 bases are a match to TRBD2. CDR1 is SGDLS, CDR2 YYNGEE, per germline. V was clipped by 3 bases and J by 5 bases; unmatched bases: 5. The CDR3 covers 16 residues. The CDR3 loop reads CASSARLAGDTGELFF. CDR3 nucleotides: TGTGCCAGCAGCGCACGACTAGCGGGAGATACCGGGGAGCTGTTTTTT.

The CDR3 DNA reads TGTGCCAGCAGCCAAGCTATGGCTAGCAATCAGCCCCAGCATTTT. Protein product: CASSQAMASNQPQHF. This rearrangement joins TRBV4-2 to TRBJ1-5; D is unclear. The CDR3 sequence is 15 residues long. Trimming shortened V by 1 base and J by 0 bases, and 7 bases separated the two germline ends. Germline lookup yields CDR1 LGHNA and CDR2 YNFKEQ.

This clone was counted a few times. The chain links TRBV7-8 to TRBJ2-4; no clear D. Germline CDR1 SGHVS, CDR2 FQNEAQ. Trimming took off 1 base at V and 0 bases at J, with 10 bases between the two ends. The CDR3 consists of 16 residues. The CDR3 loop is CASSLDPILAKNIQYF. DNA for the CDR3: TGTGCCAGCAGCTTAGACCCGATATTAGCCAAAAACATTCAGTACTTC.

In nucleotides, the CDR3 is TGTGCCAGCAGCGCAATGACAGGGAGAAACTATGGCTACACCTTC. This sequence encodes CASSAMTGRNYGYTF. This chain uses TRBV6-5 with TRBJ1-2, with TRBD1 identical over 7 bases. Germline assignment: CDR1 MNHEY and CDR2 SVGAGI. Trimming at V came to 6 bases and at J to 2 bases, leaving 9 bases not matched to a gene. There are 15 residues in the CDR3.

The chain recombines TRBV6-5 with TRBJ2-7, with TRBD1 as a possible D gene (5 bases). The CDR3 has 10 amino acids. V lost 7 bases to trimming and J lost 9 bases, with 10 bases between them. The V gene's germline CDR1 is MNHEY and CDR2 SVGAGI. The CDR3 reads CASKGQGQYF. The CDR3, as DNA: TGTGCCAGCAAGGGTCAGGGGCAGTACTTC.